The following is a T cell receptor (beta chain) sequence with its context. Its antigen remains unknown. V dropped 0 bases and J dropped 1 base, with 8 bases sitting between them. This CDR3 contains 14 residues. The V gene's germline CDR1 is SGDLS and CDR2 YYNGEE. This entry belongs to a study of blood T cells in healthy people across ages. Study as a whole: Per two T cells, template switching captured roughly one barcoded beta molecule.

The study's findings and limits: With age, beta diversity per million T cells declined roughly linearly, significantly by around 43.

Using a J-beta primer mix together with a sample-barcoded 5' primer, a second PCR was run for roughly 6 to 12 cycles. From each sample, at least 2.5 million paired-end reads containing CDR3 were obtained. TCRdb re-analysed the 5' RACE reads in MiXCR, keeping a single row per CDR3 protein. This table holds 700,000 or so distinct CDR3 sequences, approximately 22% found once. Isolated PBMCs totaled at least 6 million in each sample. Source material: blood. This TCR came from a man aged 65 to 79 in good health. The V and J genes are TRBV9 and TRBJ2-7, with a tentative D call TRBD1 (6 bases). The CDR3 DNA reads TGTGCCAGCAGCGTAGGGGACACTTCCTACGAGCAGTACTTC. Translated: CASSVGDTSYEQYF.